The T cell receptor beta chain under discussion was sequenced for a study of CD8+ T cells in alopecia areata. Germline-derived CDR1 and CDR2 are LNHNV and YYDKDF (reference sequence). Trimming removed 8 bases from V and 1 base from J, with 17 bases in between. The CDR3 has 15 amino acids. It was from alopecia areata patients that lesional scalp punch biopsies and peripheral blood were collected. The sorting of PBMCs gave CD4+ and CD8+ T cells. Reverse transcription of extracted RNA yielded cDNA, which provided the sequencing template. Profiling relied on immunoSEQ multiplex PCR, and the TCRdb table lists in-frame clones only, not all of them. The data hold over 150,000 clones, with 50% to 70% observed a single time.

Specimen: CD4+ T cells sorted from blood, collected at week 0. This clonotype originated in a human donor with alopecia areata. The V gene is TRBV15, the J gene TRBJ2-5; D is possibly TRBD1 (6 bases). The CDR3 here is CATSNPGQSQETQYF. The CDR3 DNA reads TGTGCCACCTCCAACCCCGGACAGAGCCAAGAGACCCAGTACTTC.